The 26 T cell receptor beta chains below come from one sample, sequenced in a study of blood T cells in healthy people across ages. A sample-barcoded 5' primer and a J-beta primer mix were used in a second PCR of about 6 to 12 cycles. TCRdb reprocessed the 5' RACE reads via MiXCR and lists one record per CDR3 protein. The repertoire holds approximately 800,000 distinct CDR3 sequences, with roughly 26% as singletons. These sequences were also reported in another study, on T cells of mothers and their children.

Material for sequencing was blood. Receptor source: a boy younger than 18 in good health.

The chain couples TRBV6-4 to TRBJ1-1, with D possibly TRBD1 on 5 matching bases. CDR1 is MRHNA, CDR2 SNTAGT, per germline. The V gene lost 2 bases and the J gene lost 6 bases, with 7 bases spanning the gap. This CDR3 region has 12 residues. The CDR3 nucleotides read TGTGCCAGCAGTGACGGCAGGGCTGAAGCTTTCTTT. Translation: CASSDGRAEAFF.

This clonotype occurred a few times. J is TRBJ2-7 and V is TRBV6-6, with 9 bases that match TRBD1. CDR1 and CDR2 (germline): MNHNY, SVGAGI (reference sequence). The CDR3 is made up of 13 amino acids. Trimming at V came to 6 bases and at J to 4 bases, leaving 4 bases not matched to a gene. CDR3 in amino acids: CASRGTGKYEQYF. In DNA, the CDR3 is TGTGCCAGCAGGGGGACAGGGAAGTACGAGCAGTACTTC.

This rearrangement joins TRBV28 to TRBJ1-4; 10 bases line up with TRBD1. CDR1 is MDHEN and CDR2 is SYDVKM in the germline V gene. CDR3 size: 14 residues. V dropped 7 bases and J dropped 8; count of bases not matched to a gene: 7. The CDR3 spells CASTSRGQGEKLFF. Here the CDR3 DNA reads TGTGCCAGCACCTCGAGGGGACAGGGGGAAAAACTGTTTTTT.

CDR3 amino acids: CASSFPSRETQYF. For the CDR3, the DNA is TGTGCCAGCAGCTTCCCTAGCCGGGAGACCCAGTACTTC. The rearrangement joins TRBV5-5 to TRBJ2-5, with D tentatively TRBD2 (5 bases). This CDR3 is built from 13 residues. Trimming stripped 2 bases from V and 5 bases from J, with 10 bases between. Germline CDR1 reads SGHKS; CDR2 reads YYEKEE (reference sequence).

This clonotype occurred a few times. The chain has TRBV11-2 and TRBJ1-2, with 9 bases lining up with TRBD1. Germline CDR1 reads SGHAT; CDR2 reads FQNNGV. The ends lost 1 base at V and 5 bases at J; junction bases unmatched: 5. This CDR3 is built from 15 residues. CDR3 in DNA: TGTGCCAGCAGCTTAGGGCCGGGACAGGGTTATGGCTACACCTTC. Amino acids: CASSLGPGQGYGYTF.

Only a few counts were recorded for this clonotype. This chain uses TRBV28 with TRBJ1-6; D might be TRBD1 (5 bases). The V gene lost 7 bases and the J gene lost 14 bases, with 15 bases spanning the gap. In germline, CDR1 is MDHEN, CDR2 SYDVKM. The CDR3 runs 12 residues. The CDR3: CASTGGVRALHF. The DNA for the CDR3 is TGTGCCAGCACCGGGGGAGTTCGGGCCCTCCACTTT.

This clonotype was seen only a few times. CDR3 amino acids: CASSKALGTGIAEQYF. CDR3 coding DNA: TGTGCCAGCAGCAAAGCGCTCGGGACAGGGATCGCCGAGCAGTACTTC. This chain joins TRBV21-1 and TRBJ2-7; TRBD1 is the table's D call and was not checked against the DNA. TRBV21-1 is a listed pseudogene. The CDR3 runs to 16 residues.

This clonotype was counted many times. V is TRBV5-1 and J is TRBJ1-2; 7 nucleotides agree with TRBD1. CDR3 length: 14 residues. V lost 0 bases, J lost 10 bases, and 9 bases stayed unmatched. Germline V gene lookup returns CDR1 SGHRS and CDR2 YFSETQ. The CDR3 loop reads CASSLGQGSVPYTF. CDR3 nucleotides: TGCGCCAGCAGCTTGGGACAGGGTTCCGTACCCTACACCTTC.

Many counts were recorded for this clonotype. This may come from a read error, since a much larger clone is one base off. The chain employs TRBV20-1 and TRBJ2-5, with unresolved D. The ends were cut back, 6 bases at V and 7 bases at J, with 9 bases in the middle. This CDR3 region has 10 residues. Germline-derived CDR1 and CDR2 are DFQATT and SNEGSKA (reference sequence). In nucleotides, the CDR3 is TGCAGTGCCGCTCACGGGACCCAGTACTTC. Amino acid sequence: CSAAHGTQYF.

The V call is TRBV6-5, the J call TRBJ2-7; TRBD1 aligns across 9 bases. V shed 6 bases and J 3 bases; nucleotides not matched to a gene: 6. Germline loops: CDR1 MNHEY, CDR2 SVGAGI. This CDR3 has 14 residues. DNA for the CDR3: TGTGCCAGCAGAACAGGGGGCGCAAACTACGAGCAGTACTTC. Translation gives CASRTGGANYEQYF.

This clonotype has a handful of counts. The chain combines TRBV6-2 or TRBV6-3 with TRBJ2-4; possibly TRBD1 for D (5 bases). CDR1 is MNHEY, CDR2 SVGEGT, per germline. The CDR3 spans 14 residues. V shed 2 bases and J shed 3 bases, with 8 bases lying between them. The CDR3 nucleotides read TGTGCCAGCAGTTACGGACAAGTCAAAAACATTCAGTACTTC. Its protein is CASSYGQVKNIQYF.

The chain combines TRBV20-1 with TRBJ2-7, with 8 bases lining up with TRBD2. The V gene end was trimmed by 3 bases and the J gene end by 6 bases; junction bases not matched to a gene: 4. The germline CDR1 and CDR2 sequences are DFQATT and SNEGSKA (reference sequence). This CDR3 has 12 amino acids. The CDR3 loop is CSARRGALEQYF. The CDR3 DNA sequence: TGCAGTGCTAGGCGGGGGGCTCTCGAGCAGTACTTC.

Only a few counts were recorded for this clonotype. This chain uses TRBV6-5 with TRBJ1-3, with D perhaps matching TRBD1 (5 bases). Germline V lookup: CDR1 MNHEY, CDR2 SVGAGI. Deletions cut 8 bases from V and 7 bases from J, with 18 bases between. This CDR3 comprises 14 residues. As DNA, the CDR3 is TGTGCCAGCGGGCTTCAGGGAATTGGGAACACCATATATTTT. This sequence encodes CASGLQGIGNTIYF.

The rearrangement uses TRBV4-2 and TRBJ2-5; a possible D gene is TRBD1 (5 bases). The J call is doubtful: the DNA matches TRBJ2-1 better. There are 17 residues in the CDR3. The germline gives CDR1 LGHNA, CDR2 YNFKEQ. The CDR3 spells CASSQDAGRVFGNEQFF. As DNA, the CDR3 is TGTGCCAGCAGCCAAGATGCAGGCAGGGTATTTGGCAATGAGCAGTTCTTC.

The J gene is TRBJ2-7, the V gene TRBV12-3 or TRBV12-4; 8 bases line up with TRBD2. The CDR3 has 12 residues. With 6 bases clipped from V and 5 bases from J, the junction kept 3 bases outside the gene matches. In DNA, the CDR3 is TGTGCCAGCAGGGGACTAGTCGACGAGCAGTACTTC. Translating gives CASRGLVDEQYF.

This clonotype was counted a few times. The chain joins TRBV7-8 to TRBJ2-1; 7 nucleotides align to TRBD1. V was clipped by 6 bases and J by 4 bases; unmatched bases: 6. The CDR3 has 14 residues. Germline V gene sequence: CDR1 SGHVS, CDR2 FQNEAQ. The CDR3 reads CASRSRGQYNEQFF. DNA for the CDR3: TGTGCCAGCAGATCGAGGGGACAGTACAATGAGCAGTTCTTC.

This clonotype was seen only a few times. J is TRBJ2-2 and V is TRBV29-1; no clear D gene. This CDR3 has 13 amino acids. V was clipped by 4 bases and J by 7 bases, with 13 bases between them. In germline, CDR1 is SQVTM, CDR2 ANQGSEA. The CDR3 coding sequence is TGCAGCGTTGCTCCGGTCGAGGTCGGGGAGCTGTTTTTT. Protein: CSVAPVEVGELFF.

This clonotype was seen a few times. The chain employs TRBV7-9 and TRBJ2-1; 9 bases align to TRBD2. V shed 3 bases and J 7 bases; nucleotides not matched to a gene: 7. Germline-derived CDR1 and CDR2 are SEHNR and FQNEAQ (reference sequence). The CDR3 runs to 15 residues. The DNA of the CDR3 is TGTGCCAGCAGCTTTGTGCGGGGGGGCCCGAATGAGCAGTTCTTC. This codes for CASSFVRGGPNEQFF.

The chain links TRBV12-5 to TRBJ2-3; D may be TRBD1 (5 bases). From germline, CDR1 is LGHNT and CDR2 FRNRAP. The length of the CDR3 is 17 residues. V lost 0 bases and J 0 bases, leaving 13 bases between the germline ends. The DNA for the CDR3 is TGTGCTAGTGGTTTGGTATTATATGGGGCTAGCACAGATACGCAGTATTTT. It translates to CASGLVLYGASTDTQYF.

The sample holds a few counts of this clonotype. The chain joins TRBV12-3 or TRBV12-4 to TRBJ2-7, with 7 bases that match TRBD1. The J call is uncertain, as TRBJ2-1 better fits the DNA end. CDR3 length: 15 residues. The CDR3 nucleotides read TGTGCCAGCAGTTGGACAGGAGGTTTTGCCAATGAGCAGTTCTTC. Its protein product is CASSWTGGFANEQFF.

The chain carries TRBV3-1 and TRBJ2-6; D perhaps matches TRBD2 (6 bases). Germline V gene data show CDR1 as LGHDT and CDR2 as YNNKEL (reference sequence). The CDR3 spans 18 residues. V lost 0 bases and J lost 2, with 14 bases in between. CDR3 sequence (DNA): TGTGCCAGCAGCCAAGAGGGACTCTCGCGACCTGGGGCCAACGTCCTGACTTTC. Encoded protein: CASSQEGLSRPGANVLTF. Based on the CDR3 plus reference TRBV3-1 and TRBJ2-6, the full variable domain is DTAVSQTPKYLVTQMGNDKSIKCEQNLGHDTMYWYKQDSKKFLKIMFSYNNKELIINETVPNRFSPKSPDKAHLNLHINSLELGDSAVYFCASSQEGLSRPGANVLTFGAGSRLTVL.

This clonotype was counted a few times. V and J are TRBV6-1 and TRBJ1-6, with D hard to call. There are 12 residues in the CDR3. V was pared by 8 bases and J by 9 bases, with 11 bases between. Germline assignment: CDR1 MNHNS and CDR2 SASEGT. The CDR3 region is CASCHFGSPLHF. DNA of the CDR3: TGTGCCAGCTGCCACTTCGGTTCACCCCTCCACTTT.

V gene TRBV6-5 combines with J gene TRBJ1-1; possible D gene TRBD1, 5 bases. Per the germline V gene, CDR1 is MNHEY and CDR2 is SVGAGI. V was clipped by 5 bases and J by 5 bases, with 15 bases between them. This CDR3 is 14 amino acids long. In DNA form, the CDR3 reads TGTGCCAGCAGTACCTCCGGGGCGGGAACTGAAGCTTTCTTT. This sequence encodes CASSTSGAGTEAFF.

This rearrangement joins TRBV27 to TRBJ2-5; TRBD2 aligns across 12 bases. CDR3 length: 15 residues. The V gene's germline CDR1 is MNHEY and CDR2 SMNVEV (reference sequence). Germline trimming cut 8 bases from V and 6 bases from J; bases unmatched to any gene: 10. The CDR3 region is CASGPLAGGGKTQYF. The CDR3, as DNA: TGTGCCAGCGGCCCACTAGCGGGGGGCGGGAAGACCCAGTACTTC.

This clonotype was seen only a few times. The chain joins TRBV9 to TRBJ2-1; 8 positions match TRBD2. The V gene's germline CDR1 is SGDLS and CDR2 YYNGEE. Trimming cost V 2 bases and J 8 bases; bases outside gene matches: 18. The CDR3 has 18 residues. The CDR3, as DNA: TGTGCCAGCAGCGTTTCCCCAGCGGGGGTCCACCGAGTCCATGAGCAGTTCTTC. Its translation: CASSVSPAGVHRVHEQFF.

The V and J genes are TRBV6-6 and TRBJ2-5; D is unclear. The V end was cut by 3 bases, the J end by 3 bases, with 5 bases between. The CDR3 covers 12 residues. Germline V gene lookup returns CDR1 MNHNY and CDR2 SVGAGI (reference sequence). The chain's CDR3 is CASSYTEETQYF. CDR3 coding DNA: TGTGCCAGCAGTTATACAGAAGAGACCCAGTACTTC.